The 9 T cell receptor beta chains presented below share a single source sample, sequenced in a study of neoadjuvant nivolumab and ipilimumab in lung cancer. Profiling relied on immunoSEQ multiplex PCR, and the TCRdb table lists in-frame clones only, not all of them. The profile shows roughly 30,000 clones, roughly nine tenths of them singletons. The sequencing here drew on peripheral blood, taken after neoadjuvant nivolumab, alone or with ipilimumab, at or shortly before surgery. These receptors were taken from an adult with non-small cell lung cancer.

Here the CDR3 reads CASSFSRGRETQYF. CDR3 in DNA: TGTGCCAGCAGCTTCTCGCGGGGCCGGGAGACCCAGTACTTC. This chain joins TRBV7-2 and TRBJ2-5; weak D call: TRBD2 (6 bases). This CDR3 has 14 amino acids. Germline V gives CDR1 SGHTA, CDR2 FQGNSA. The V end lost 3 bases, the J end lost 5 bases, and 13 bases lay between the germline ends.

The chain recombines TRBV6-5 with TRBJ2-7, with 8 bases matching TRBD1. Germline V CDR1 and CDR2: MNHEY, SVGAGI. This CDR3 comprises 13 residues. After removal of 8 bases from V and 5 bases from J, the junction contained 8 bases not matched to a gene. The CDR3 sequence is CASARQGINEQYF. The CDR3 DNA follows: TGTGCCAGCGCCCGACAGGGGATAAACGAGCAGTACTTC.

V usage is TRBV27 and J usage is TRBJ2-1, with D possibly matching TRBD2 (6 bases). Germline CDR1 MNHEY, CDR2 SMNVEV (reference sequence). The CDR3 sequence is 15 residues long. V lost 6 bases and J lost 5, with 17 bases in between. This CDR3 reads CASRTRTITNNEQFF. The CDR3 bases are TGTGCCAGCAGGACCAGGACTATTACCAACAATGAGCAGTTCTTC.

This chain links TRBV9 with TRBJ2-1; 8 bases agree with TRBD2. CDR3 length equals 13 residues. From germline, CDR1 is SGDLS and CDR2 YYNGEE. The J segment lost 8 bases and the V segment lost 4 bases, leaving 5 bases of the junction unmatched. CDR3 protein: CASSIGLADEQFF. The CDR3 nucleotides are TGTGCCAGCAGCATTGGACTAGCCGATGAGCAGTTCTTC. Looking up the rest from reference TRBV9 and TRBJ2-1 gives the full variable domain: DSGVTQTPKHLITATGQRVTLRCSPRSGDLSVYWYQQSLDQGLQFLIQYYNGEERAKGNILERFSAQQFPDLHSELNLSSLELGDSALYFCASSIGLADEQFFGPGTRLTVL.

The chain couples TRBV28 to TRBJ1-2; tentative D call: TRBD1 (6 bases). Germline CDR1 MDHEN, CDR2 SYDVKM. CDR3 length equals 14 residues. V was cut by 6 bases and J by 7 bases, with 18 bases left in between. In nucleotides, the CDR3 is TGTGCCAGCAGCCCCTCTTGGGGGGCCACTGGCTACACCTTC. Amino acid sequence: CASSPSWGATGYTF.

The V call is TRBV2, the J call TRBJ2-5; 8 nucleotides align to TRBD1. Trimming removed 6 bases from V and 2 bases from J; junction bases left unmatched: 2. There are 13 residues in the CDR3. CDR1 and CDR2 from the germline V gene are SNHLY and FYNNEI. The CDR3 reads CASSRGRQETQYF. The CDR3 DNA reads as TGTGCCAGCAGCAGGGGGCGACAAGAGACCCAGTACTTC.

This clone has only one observation. V usage is TRBV5-6 and J usage is TRBJ1-4, with a weak D call TRBD1 (6 bases). V was clipped by 4 bases and J by 5 bases, with 18 bases between them. The CDR3 has 16 amino acids. Germline assignment: CDR1 SGHDT and CDR2 YYEEEE. The CDR3 here is CASSQVIGQINEKLFF. CDR3 DNA sequence: TGTGCCAGCAGCCAAGTTATTGGACAGATCAATGAAAAACTGTTTTTT.

The chain recombines TRBV2 with TRBJ2-6; 10 bases map to TRBD1. J lost 4 bases, V lost 4 bases, and 10 bases had no gene match. The CDR3 totals 18 residues. Germline CDR1 SNHLY, CDR2 FYNNEI. The CDR3 region is CASSGRTGGMIGANVLTF. CDR3 bases: TGTGCCAGCAGTGGTAGGACAGGGGGAATGATAGGGGCCAACGTCCTGACTTTC.

The CDR3 region has the DNA TGTGCCAGCAGCGTAAGGCTGGGGAATAATTCACCCCTCCACTTT. Its protein product is CASSVRLGNNSPLHF. V and J are TRBV9 and TRBJ1-6, with no clear D. V shed 1 base and J shed 5 bases, with 10 bases lying between them. Germline CDR1 SGDLS, CDR2 YYNGEE. CDR3 length equals 15 residues.